This T cell receptor beta chain comes out of a study of cytomegalovirus exposure and HLA in healthy donors (dated by TCRdb to about 2017). Study-wide context: An earlier analysis of roughly 500 of the donors reported 276 Gb of sequence data and 117 million unique TCR beta sequences obtained from about 179 million T cells. Roughly 290 gigabases of sequencing data and around 80 million unique TCR sequences made up an early release that covered about 640 HLA-typed donors. Of the roughly 400 genotyped donors, more than 75% were placed in the genetic ancestry cluster associated with self-reported Caucasian donors. The study aimed to test whether signatures of past pathogen exposure could be identified by cataloging public T cell receptors. The study profiled the T cell repertoires of hundreds of subjects by immunosequencing and related them to cytomegalovirus serostatus. In addition to the first cohort of 650 to 750 subjects, a separate validation cohort of 120 different subjects was used. High-throughput TCR immunosequencing, statistical association of individual TCRs with disease status, and machine learning were combined to predict cytomegalovirus infection status. In a later analysis, previously published TCR beta repertoires from 550 to 700 donors were re-analyzed and high-resolution HLA genotyping was added so that TCR occurrence patterns could be studied. In the later analysis, no new phenotypic data were used to find candidate immune exposures; instead, reliance was placed on TCR beta sequences and their occurrence across donors. An earlier analysis of several hundred of the donors applied high-throughput TCR beta sequencing to assess whether each TCR beta V gene segment acted as functional or pseudogenic. Donor age, sex, ethnicity and CMV serostatus were collected together with the repertoire data. In a later genetic analysis, genome-wide SNP genotypes for 398 of the 666 donors were used, and that subset was treated as a discovery cohort. Every repertoire in the discovery cohort had been generated on one and the same sequencing platform. Both class I and class II loci were covered by HLA typing, at four-digit resolution. The number of donors typed differed by locus, with roughly 629-640 for A, B, C, DRB1 and DQB1, roughly 520 for DQA1, 600 to 610 for DPA1, and approximately 470 for DPB1. About five DR-DQ haplotypes were treated as single units for association and clustering because of strong linkage in the cohort. Across 300 to 400 genotyped donors of the cohort, an average of about 220,000 unique TCR beta nucleotide sequences per donor were sequenced, and approximately 19% of those sequences were non-productive. Paper-wide results and their limitations: A later analysis found that most CMV-associated TCR beta chains appeared HLA-restricted, with HLA associations seemingly driven largely by CMV exposure. While some public TCRs were present in many individuals, most TCR sequences turned up only very rarely across donors. This cohort had only TCR beta chains sequenced, and the lack of alpha or paired-chain data limited which features could be detected. The only immune exposure information available for the cohort was CMV serostatus. In a later analysis, several top co-occurrence clusters were reported to appear linked to parvovirus B19, influenza, CMV and Epstein-Barr virus. A later analysis found that TCR association rates varied across HLA loci, with DRB1 alleles showing the most associated TCRs and HLA-C alleles the fewest. Strong co-occurrence of HLA alleles, especially DR and DQ, made assigning TCR associations to individual alleles difficult. The 87-base-pair reads could not distinguish some IMGT-functional V segments, including TRBV6-2 and TRBV6-3, so those segments were excluded. Because HLA typing was missing for some donors at each locus, association tests included only the typed subset. A later genetic analysis reported fewer N-insertions in productive TCRs among donors in an Asian-associated ancestry cluster than the approximately 700-donor mean. The authors suggested that the approach could potentially be generalized to other disease states and immunological phenotypes. Specific HLA alleles were associated with some 15,000 TCR beta sequences at a false discovery rate of 0.05 in a later analysis. Compared with equally common non-associated chains, HLA-associated TCR beta chains in a later analysis were more clonally expanded and had lower generation probabilities. A later genetic analysis associated a missense DCLRE1C variant with V-gene and J-gene trimming of TCR beta chains, and an independent cohort replicated the association. Correlated functional status among segregating V segments might be attributable to linkage disequilibrium, but an unknown experimental factor could not be ruled out. Because counts were too low, approximately 15 rarely observed V segments, including chromosome 9 orphons, were excluded from the earlier analysis of 587 of the donors. A further reported finding was that TCR beta sequences accurately predicted the HLA-A and HLA-B alleles for most subjects in the first cohort. Roughly uniform sequencing depth across donors was assumed in presence/absence analyses, although this assumption may not hold. A cluster of highly shared sequence variants was judged likely to represent a technical artifact of the sequencing pipeline. Broadly in line with IMGT annotations, most TCR beta V segments showed up in productive rearrangements about 87% or about 30% of the time in an earlier analysis of a few hundred of the donors. In vitro tests confirmed that a few of the cytomegalovirus-associated TCR beta chains recognize cytomegalovirus antigens. A total of roughly 160 TCR beta chains were listed by the study as associated with cytomegalovirus. In both the original and validation cohorts, the classifier was reported to diagnose cytomegalovirus status with high specificity and sensitivity.

The cohort consisted of approximately 670 healthy bone marrow donors. Cohort members were all nominally healthy when sampled, although unrecorded immune exposures were likely present. The donor tested CMV seronegative and was one of the 352 seronegative cohort members. Every donor gave a peripheral blood sample, and the peripheral blood mononuclear cells from that sample were used for TCR beta sequencing. Genomic DNA was extracted from the blood cell samples with the Qiagen DNeasy Blood Extraction Kit. Turning to this clone: Its antigen target is currently unknown. No much larger clone exists at a distance of one base, and base qualities are not known.

Receptor amplification or capture employed the immunoSEQ multiplex PCR assay. For the multiplex PCR, a mixture combining 60 forward primers for TCR Vbeta segments and 13 reverse primers for TCR Jbeta segments was used. The CDR3 region of rearranged TCR beta genes was amplified from genomic DNA with a multiplex PCR assay. Amplified TCR beta libraries were sequenced as 87-base-pair reads on the Illumina HiSeq System. Regarding the original processing steps: A later analysis counted tens of millions of unique TCR beta chains across the 670 or so repertoires, and some 11 million of these chains were shared by at least two donors. A nearest-neighbor algorithm error-corrected the raw reads and collapsed the reads into unique sequences, merging closely related sequences to remove PCR and sequencing errors. V, D and J gene segments were assigned by aligning CDR3 sequences to IMGT reference sequences. For a sequence to be retained, at least a six-nucleotide match to both a V gene segment and a J gene segment was required. Rearrangements were classified as productive when the CDR3 lacked stop codons and remained in frame with V and J, and all other rearrangements were classified as non-productive. CDR3 was defined by IMGT convention, running from the second conserved V-encoded cysteine to the conserved J-encoded phenylalanine. Sequences without an unambiguous match to a single V gene segment were excluded from the earlier analysis of 450 to 650 of the donors. In an earlier analysis of 587 of the donors, V segments were called functional above 56.7% productive rearrangements and were called segregating when the between-donor standard deviation exceeded 5%. To diagnose cytomegalovirus status from the catalog of TCR beta chain sequences, a statistical classification framework was built. V and J gene assignment, in a later analysis, came from comparing TCR nucleotide sequences with IMGT/GENE-DB human TR gene sequences. Using the TCRdist pipeline, a later analysis assigned CDR3 sequences along with most-parsimonious VDJ recombination scenarios. In a later analysis, every TCR beta chain was defined by the combination of its CDR3 amino acid sequence and its V-gene family, and reads without a unique V-gene family were dropped. A later analysis removed 500 to 650 highly shared, low-generation-probability nucleotide sequences to deal with suspected cross-contamination and a sequencing artifact. For each public chain, a later analysis derived a clonal expansion index from normalized ranks of inferred template counts within each repertoire. In a later analysis, generation probabilities were computed using a VDJ recombination model fitted to out-of-frame rearrangements, and the results were checked against IGoR. A later analysis scored TCR-TCR, TCR-HLA and TCR-CMV co-occurrence with hypergeometric tests, applying a repertoire-size bias correction to TCR pairs. False discovery rates were estimated in a later analysis by permuting HLA or CMV assignments 20 times. A later analysis grouped co-occurring TCRs with DBSCAN, adding TCRdist sequence similarity when clustering within HLA-allele-positive subsets. Repertoires with fewer than 30,000 or more than 120,000 public chains, plus five repertoires with anomalous nucleotide sharing, were excluded from co-occurrence clustering. The source is immuneACCESS, and TCRdb retained only in-frame sequences with V and J called. Part of the clones is not carried over; for the studies checked, unresolved V genes explain less than half of this, and the remainder is unexplained. That table furnishes V, J and clone size, whereas the DNA furnished D and trimming. The sample profile shows 75,000 to 80,000 clones; over 70% of them were found once. About 1.1% of the sample belongs to the ten largest clones.

V was cut back by 2 bases and J by 2 bases, leaving a gap of 12 bases between them. From the germline V gene, CDR1 is MGHRA and CDR2 is YSYEKL. The CDR3 starts with the cysteine, ends with the phenylalanine, and has 16 residues. Only the CDR3 DNA stays, 48 bases, in frame from base 1. Sequenced sample: PBMCs. The clonotype was recovered from a male donor in good health and CMV-seronegative. Recombination joined TRBV4-1 with TRBJ1-4, with no confident D gene call. The CDR3: CASSQWEGATNEKLFF. The nucleotides read TGCGCCAGCAGCCAATGGGAGGGAGCGACTAATGAAAAACTGTTTTTT.